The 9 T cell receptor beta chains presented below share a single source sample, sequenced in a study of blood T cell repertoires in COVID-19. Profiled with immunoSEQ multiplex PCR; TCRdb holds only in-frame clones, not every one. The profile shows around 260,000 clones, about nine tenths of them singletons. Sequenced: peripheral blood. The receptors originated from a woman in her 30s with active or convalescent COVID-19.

The CDR3 bases are TGCGCCAGCAGCCAGAACTCAGGGGCTGGAAACACCATATATTTT. The encoded protein is CASSQNSGAGNTIYF. V and J are TRBV4-3 and TRBJ1-3; D is perhaps TRBD1 (6 bases). Deletions cut 3 bases from V and 2 bases from J, with 11 bases between. CDR3 length equals 15 residues. Germline V CDR1 and CDR2: LGHNA, YSLEER.

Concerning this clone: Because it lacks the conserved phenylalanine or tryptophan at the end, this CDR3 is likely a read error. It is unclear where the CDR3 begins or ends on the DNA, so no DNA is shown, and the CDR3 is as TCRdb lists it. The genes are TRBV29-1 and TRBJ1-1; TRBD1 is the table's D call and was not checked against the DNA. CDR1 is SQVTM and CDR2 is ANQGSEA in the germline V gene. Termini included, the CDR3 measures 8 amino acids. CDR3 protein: CSVGQGVK.

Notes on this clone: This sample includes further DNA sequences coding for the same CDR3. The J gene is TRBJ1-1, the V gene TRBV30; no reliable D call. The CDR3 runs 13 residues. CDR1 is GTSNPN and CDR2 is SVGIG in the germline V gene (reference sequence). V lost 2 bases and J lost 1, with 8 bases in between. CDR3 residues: CAWSNRGNTEAFF. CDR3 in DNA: TGTGCCTGGAGTAACCGGGGGAACACTGAAGCTTTCTTT.

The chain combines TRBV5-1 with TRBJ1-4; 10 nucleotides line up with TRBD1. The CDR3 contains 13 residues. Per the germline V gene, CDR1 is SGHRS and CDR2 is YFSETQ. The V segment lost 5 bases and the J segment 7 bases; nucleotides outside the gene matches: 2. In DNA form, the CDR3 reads TGCGCCAGCAGTAGGACAGGGGGTGAAAAACTGTTTTTT. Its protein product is CASSRTGGEKLFF.

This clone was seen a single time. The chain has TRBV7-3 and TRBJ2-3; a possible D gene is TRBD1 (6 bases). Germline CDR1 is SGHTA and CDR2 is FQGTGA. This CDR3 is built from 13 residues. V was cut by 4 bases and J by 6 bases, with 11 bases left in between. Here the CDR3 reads CASSSSGEDTQYF. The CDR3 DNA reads TGTGCCAGCAGCTCTTCAGGGGAGGATACGCAGTATTTT.

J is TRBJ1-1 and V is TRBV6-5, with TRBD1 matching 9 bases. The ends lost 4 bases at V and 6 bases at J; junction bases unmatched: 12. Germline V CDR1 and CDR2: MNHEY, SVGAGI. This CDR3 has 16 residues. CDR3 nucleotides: TGTGCCAGCAGTTCGGTTCAAGACAGGGGGTGGGCTGAAGCTTTCTTT. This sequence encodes CASSSVQDRGWAEAFF.

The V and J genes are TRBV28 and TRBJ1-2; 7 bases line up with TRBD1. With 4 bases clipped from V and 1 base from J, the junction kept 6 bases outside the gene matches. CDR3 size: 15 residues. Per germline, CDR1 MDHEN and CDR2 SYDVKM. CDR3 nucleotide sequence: TGTGCCAGCAGTTCTACAGGGGAGAGTAACTATGGCTACACCTTC. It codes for CASSSTGESNYGYTF.

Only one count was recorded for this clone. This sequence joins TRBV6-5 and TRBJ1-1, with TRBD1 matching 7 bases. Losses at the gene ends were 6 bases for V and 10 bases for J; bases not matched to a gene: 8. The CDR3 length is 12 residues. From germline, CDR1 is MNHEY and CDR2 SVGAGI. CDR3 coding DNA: TGTGCCAGCAGCAACAGGGGTTGGGGAGCTTTCTTT. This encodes CASSNRGWGAFF.

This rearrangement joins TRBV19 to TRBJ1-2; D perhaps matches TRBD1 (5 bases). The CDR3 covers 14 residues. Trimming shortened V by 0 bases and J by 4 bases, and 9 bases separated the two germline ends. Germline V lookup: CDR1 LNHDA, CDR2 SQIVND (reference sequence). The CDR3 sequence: CASSIDPGAYGYTF. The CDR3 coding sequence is TGTGCCAGTAGTATAGATCCTGGGGCCTATGGCTACACCTTC.